This T cell receptor beta chain emerged from a study of neurological immune-mediated disorders. Broader study findings: Subjects shared no identical expanded-clone CDR3 amino acid sequences, suggesting private TCR-beta repertoires in all groups. Phylogenetically, 18 of 34 multiple sclerosis patients' repertoires fell into one related-CDR3 cluster, a possible signature. The most TCR clonal expansion was seen in HTLV-1-associated myelopathy, and the least was seen in multiple sclerosis, which fell below healthy controls.

MiXCR, applied by TCRdb to the 5' RACE reads, yields one record per CDR3 protein. The sample includes over 60,000 distinct CDR3 sequences, 4.5% to 6% seen only once; the top ten take roughly 2%. The CDR3 is 14 residues long. V lost 1 base and J 3 bases, leaving 9 bases between the germline ends. Looked up from germline, CDR1 is SGHRS and CDR2 is YFSETQ. This clonotype was seen a single time. The antigen is unknown. This may arise from a read error, as a much more abundant clone is one base away. This sequence originates from a woman in her 70s with multiple sclerosis. The V gene is TRBV5-1, the J gene TRBJ2-3; D not resolved. Material: PBMCs. CDR3 sequence reads: CASSLSLATDTQYF. CDR3 nucleotide sequence: TGCGCCAGCAGCTTGTCCCTGGCAACAGATACGCAGTATTTT.